Each of the 17 T cell receptor beta chains below was sequenced from the same sample in a study of cytomegalovirus exposure and HLA in healthy donors. With 60 Vbeta and 13 Jbeta primers, the PCR was carried out. Generated by immunoSEQ multiplex PCR, the TCRdb table keeps only in-frame clones and is missing some. The sample holds 110,000 to 150,000 clones, nearly 10% seen once. The sample taken for sequencing was PBMCs. All receptors come from a man in his forties or fifties in good health and CMV-seronegative.

This rearrangement joins TRBV9 to TRBJ2-2; no clear D gene. The ends were cut back, 0 bases at V and 5 bases at J, with 20 bases in the middle. Germline values: CDR1 SGDLS, CDR2 YYNGEE. This CDR3 region has 18 residues. The DNA of the CDR3 is TGTGCCAGCAGCGTAGATGGCCCCGGCGGTTTAGAAACCGGGGAGCTGTTTTTT. It is translated as CASSVDGPGGLETGELFF.

The chain uses TRBV5-1 and TRBJ2-2, with 8 bases matching TRBD2. The CDR3 loop spans 16 amino acids. V shed 0 bases and J 3 bases; nucleotides not matched to a gene: 4. Germline V gives CDR1 SGHRS, CDR2 YFSETQ. CDR3 DNA: TGCGCCAGCAGCTTGGATCCGGGAGGGGACACCGGGGAGCTGTTTTTT. This sequence encodes CASSLDPGGDTGELFF.

The rearrangement links TRBV5-1 to TRBJ2-7, with TRBD1 identical over 7 bases. CDR1 is SGHRS and CDR2 is YFSETQ in the germline V gene. This CDR3 region has 13 residues. V lost 5 bases to trimming and J lost 4 bases; unmatched junction nucleotides: 6. DNA of the CDR3: TGCGCCAGCAGTCCGGGACAGAAATACGAGCAGTACTTC. Its translation: CASSPGQKYEQYF.

This clone was observed a handful of times. The chain recombines TRBV18 with TRBJ1-3; D may be TRBD1 (6 bases). The germline V gene encodes CDR1 KGHSH and CDR2 LQKENI. The length of the CDR3 is 17 residues. With 3 bases removed from V and 0 bases from J, the gap between germline ends came to 15 bases. The CDR3 DNA reads as TGTGCCAGCTCACCCAGCCTGACAGGACGCTCTGGAAACACCATATATTTT. Translated: CASSPSLTGRSGNTIYF.

The rearrangement links TRBV7-9 to TRBJ2-7, with TRBD2 as a possible D gene (6 bases). The germline V and J ends were trimmed by 2 bases and 4 bases, with 21 bases remaining between them. Per germline, CDR1 SEHNR and CDR2 FQNEAQ (reference sequence). The CDR3 totals 17 residues. DNA for the CDR3: TGTGCCAGCAGCTTATGGGGCGGGGAGACGGGTTTGTACGAGCAGTACTTC. Protein: CASSLWGGETGLYEQYF.

This clone occurred a few times. V gene TRBV30 combines with J gene TRBJ2-2; 7 nucleotides match TRBD2. The J segment lost 3 bases and the V segment lost 2 bases, leaving 6 bases of the junction unmatched. This CDR3 is built from 15 residues. Germline V gene sequence: CDR1 GTSNPN, CDR2 SVGIG (reference sequence). The CDR3 bases are TGTGCCTGGAGTCAGCACCTAGCGGACACCGGGGAGCTGTTTTTT. As protein: CAWSQHLADTGELFF.

In its sample, this clone was seen a few times. The gene calls are TRBV30 and TRBJ1-1; D is unclear. There are 13 residues in the CDR3. CDR1 is GTSNPN, CDR2 SVGIG, per germline (reference sequence). Trimming cost V 4 bases and J 0 bases, with 9 bases left between them. The CDR3 loop reads CAWTKGVNTEAFF. The CDR3 nucleotides read TGTGCCTGGACCAAAGGAGTGAACACTGAAGCTTTCTTT.

This clone appeared a few times. This chain connects TRBV7-8 to TRBJ2-7; 8 bases are shared with TRBD1. This CDR3 is built from 14 residues. Germline V gives CDR1 SGHVS, CDR2 FQNEAQ. Trimming at V came to 5 bases and at J to 6 bases, leaving 9 bases not matched to a gene. The CDR3 DNA sequence: TGTGCCAGCAGCCAAGGGACAGGATATCGCGAGCAGTACTTC. This codes for CASSQGTGYREQYF.

V and J are TRBV10-1 and TRBJ2-7, with D tentatively TRBD2 (5 bases). The V end lost 0 bases, the J end lost 1 base, and 16 bases lay between the germline ends. Germline CDR1 and CDR2: WNHNN and SYGVQD (reference sequence). The CDR3 sequence is 17 residues long. This chain's CDR3 is CASSESRASEISYEQYF. The CDR3 coding sequence is TGCGCCAGCAGTGAGTCGAGGGCCAGCGAGATTTCCTACGAGCAGTACTTC.

There are a few counts of this clone. The chain links TRBV5-1 to TRBJ2-1, with D perhaps TRBD1 (5 bases). The V gene lost 2 bases and the J gene lost 0 bases, with 12 bases spanning the gap. CDR1 and CDR2 (germline): SGHRS, YFSETQ. The length of the CDR3 is 16 residues. CDR3: CASSLLGQGSYNEQFF. The CDR3 bases are TGCGCCAGCAGCTTACTCGGGCAGGGCTCCTACAATGAGCAGTTCTTC.

This sequence joins TRBV5-1 and TRBJ2-2; TRBD2 might be the D (6 bases). This CDR3 is 16 amino acids long. Germline V lookup: CDR1 SGHRS, CDR2 YFSETQ. V was clipped by 6 bases and J by 0 bases, with 15 bases between them. CDR3 DNA sequence: TGCGCCAGCACTTCCGGAGGGGTTGCGAACACCGGGGAGCTGTTTTTT. This gives the protein CASTSGGVANTGELFF.

The chain links TRBV11-3 to TRBJ2-1; 8 bases match TRBD2. The germline CDR1 and CDR2 sequences are SGHNT and YENEEA. This CDR3 region has 16 residues. V dropped 7 bases and J dropped 0; count of bases not matched to a gene: 8. CDR3 sequence reads: CASTPNSGASYNEQFF. CDR3 bases: TGTGCCAGCACCCCGAATAGCGGGGCCTCCTACAATGAGCAGTTCTTC.

The CDR3 here is CASTRGDRGIEQFF. DNA of the CDR3: TGTGCCAGCACCAGAGGGGACAGGGGGATTGAGCAGTTCTTC. The chain couples TRBV2 to TRBJ2-1; 11 bases line up with TRBD1. Losses at the gene ends were 7 bases for V and 9 bases for J; bases not matched to a gene: 8. The CDR3 has 14 residues. Germline loops: CDR1 SNHLY, CDR2 FYNNEI. Full variable domain (missing parts from reference TRBV2 and TRBJ2-1): EPEVTQTPSHQVTQMGQEVILRCVPISNHLYFYWYRQILGQKVEFLVSFYNNEISEKSEIFDDQFSVERPDGSNFTLKIRSTKLEDSAMYFCASTRGDRGIEQFFGPGTRLTVL.

The rearrangement joins TRBV15 to TRBJ1-1; no clear D gene. Trimming shortened V by 0 bases and J by 1 base, and 12 bases separated the two germline ends. Germline V gene data show CDR1 as LNHNV and CDR2 as YYDKDF (reference sequence). This CDR3 contains 16 residues. The chain's CDR3 is CATSRDRWETNTEAFF. The CDR3 bases are TGTGCCACCAGCAGAGATCGGTGGGAGACGAACACTGAAGCTTTCTTT. The whole variable domain, filled in from reference TRBV15 and TRBJ1-1, reads DAMVIQNPRYQVTQFGKPVTLSCSQTLNHNVMYWYQQKSSQAPKLLFHYYDKDFNNEADTPDNFQSRRPNTSFCFLDIRSPGLGDTAMYLCATSRDRWETNTEAFFGQGTRLTVV.

This clone has more than one count but fewer than ten. The chain couples TRBV7-9 to TRBJ1-6; 10 bases map to TRBD1. The length of the CDR3 is 16 residues. V was clipped by 4 bases and J by 5 bases; unmatched bases: 5. Looked up from germline, CDR1 is SEHNR and CDR2 is FQNEAQ (reference sequence). The CDR3 sequence is CASSWTGGMNNSPLHF. The CDR3 coding sequence is TGTGCCAGCAGCTGGACAGGGGGTATGAATAATTCACCCCTCCACTTT. Full variable domain (missing parts from reference TRBV7-9 and TRBJ1-6): DTGVSQNPRHKITKRGQNVTFRCDPISEHNRLYWYRQTLGQGPEFLTYFQNEAQLEKSRLLSDRFSAERPKGSFSTLEIQRTEQGDSAMYLCASSWTGGMNNSPLHFGNGTRLTVT.

This clone was found a few times. The chain is built from TRBV2 and TRBJ1-5, with a weak D call TRBD1 (6 bases). Germline V CDR1 and CDR2: SNHLY, FYNNEI. V was shortened by 4 bases and J by 3 bases, with 10 bases between the two germline ends. The CDR3 contains 14 residues. CDR3 DNA sequence: TGTGCCAGCAGTGGGAGGACAGTCAATCAGCCCCAGCATTTT. This translates into CASSGRTVNQPQHF.

CDR3 nucleotides: TGTGCCAGCGAGGGATGGCAGGGGGCATCTTCGGGAAACACCATATATTTT. It codes for CASEGWQGASSGNTIYF. The chain combines TRBV2 with TRBJ1-3, with 8 bases matching TRBD1. There are 17 residues in the CDR3. J was trimmed by 4 bases and V by 8 bases; bases with no gene match: 16. In germline, CDR1 is SNHLY, CDR2 FYNNEI.